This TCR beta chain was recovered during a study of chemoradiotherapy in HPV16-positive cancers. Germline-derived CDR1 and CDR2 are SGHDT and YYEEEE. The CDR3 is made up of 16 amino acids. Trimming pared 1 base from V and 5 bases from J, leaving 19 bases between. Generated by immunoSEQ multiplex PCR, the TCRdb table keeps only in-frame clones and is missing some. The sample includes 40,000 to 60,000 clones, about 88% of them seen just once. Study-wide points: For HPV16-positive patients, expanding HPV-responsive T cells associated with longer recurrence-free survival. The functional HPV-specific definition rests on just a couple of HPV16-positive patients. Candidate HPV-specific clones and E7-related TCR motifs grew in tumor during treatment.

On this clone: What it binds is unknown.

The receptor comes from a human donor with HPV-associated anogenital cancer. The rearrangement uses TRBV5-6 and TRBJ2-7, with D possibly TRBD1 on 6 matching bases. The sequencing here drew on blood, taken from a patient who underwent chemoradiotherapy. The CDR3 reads CASSLIGGMTGDEQYF. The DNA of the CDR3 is TGTGCCAGCAGCTTGATTGGGGGCATGACTGGGGACGAGCAGTACTTC.